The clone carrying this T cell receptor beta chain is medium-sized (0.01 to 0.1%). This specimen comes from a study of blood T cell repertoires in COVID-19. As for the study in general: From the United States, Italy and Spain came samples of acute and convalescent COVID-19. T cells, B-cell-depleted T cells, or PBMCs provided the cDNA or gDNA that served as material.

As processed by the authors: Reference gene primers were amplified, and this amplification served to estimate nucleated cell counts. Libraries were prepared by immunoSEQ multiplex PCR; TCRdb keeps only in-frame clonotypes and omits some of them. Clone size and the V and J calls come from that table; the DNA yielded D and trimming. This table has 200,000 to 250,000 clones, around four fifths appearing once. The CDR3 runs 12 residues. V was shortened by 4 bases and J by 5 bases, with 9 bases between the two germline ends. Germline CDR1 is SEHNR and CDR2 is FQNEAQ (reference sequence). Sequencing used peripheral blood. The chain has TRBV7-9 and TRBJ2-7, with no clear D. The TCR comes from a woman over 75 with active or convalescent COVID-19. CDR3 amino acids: CASSSLKHEQYF. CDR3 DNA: TGTGCCAGCAGCTCTCTTAAGCACGAGCAGTACTTC.